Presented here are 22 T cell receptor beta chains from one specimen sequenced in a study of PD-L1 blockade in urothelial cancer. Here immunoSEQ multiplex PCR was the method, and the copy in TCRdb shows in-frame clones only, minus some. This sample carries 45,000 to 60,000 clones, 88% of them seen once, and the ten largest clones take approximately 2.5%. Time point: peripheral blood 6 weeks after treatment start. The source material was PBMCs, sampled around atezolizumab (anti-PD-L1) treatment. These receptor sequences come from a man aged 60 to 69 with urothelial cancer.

The CDR3 DNA is TGTGCCAGCAGCCTGAGCGGACGGGGGGTCCAAGAGACCCAGTACTTC. Protein product: CASSLSGRGVQETQYF. V and J are TRBV7-6 and TRBJ2-5; TRBD2 agrees at 7 bases. Germline V gene lookup returns CDR1 SGHVS and CDR2 FNYEAQ. The CDR3 loop spans 16 amino acids. The V gene end was trimmed by 5 bases and the J gene end by 1 base; junction bases not matched to a gene: 10.

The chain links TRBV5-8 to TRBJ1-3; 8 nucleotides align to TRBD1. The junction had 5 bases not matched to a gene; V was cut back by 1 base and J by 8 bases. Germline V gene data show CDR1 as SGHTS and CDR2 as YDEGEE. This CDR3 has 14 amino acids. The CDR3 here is CASSLYQGADTIYF. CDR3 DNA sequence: TGTGCCAGCAGCTTGTACCAGGGGGCTGACACCATATATTTT.

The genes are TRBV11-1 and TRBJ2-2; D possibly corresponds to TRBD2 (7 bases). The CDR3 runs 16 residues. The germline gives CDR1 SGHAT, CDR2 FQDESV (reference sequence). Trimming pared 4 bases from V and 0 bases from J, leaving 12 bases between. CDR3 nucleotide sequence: TGTGCCAGCAGCTCCCGGGGGGCCCCGAACACCGGGGAGCTGTTTTTT. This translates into CASSSRGAPNTGELFF. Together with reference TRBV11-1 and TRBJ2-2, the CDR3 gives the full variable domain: EAEVAQSPRYKITEKSQAVAFWCDPISGHATLYWYRQILGQGPELLVQFQDESVVDDSQLPKDRFSAERLKGVDSTLKIQPAELGDSAMYLCASSSRGAPNTGELFFGEGSRLTVL.

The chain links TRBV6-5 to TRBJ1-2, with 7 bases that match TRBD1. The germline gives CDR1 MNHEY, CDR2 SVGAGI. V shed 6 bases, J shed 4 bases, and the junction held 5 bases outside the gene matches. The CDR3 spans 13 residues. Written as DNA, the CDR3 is TGTGCCAGCAGCCGAGGGGGCGGCTATGGCTACACCTTC. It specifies CASSRGGGYGYTF.

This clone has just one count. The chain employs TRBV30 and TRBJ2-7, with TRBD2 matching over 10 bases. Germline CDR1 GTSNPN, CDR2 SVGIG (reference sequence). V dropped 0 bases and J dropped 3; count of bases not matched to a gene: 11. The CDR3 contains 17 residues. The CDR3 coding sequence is TGTGCCTGGAGTGTGAGGATACTAGCGGGGTCATTCTACGAGCAGTACTTC. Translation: CAWSVRILAGSFYEQYF.

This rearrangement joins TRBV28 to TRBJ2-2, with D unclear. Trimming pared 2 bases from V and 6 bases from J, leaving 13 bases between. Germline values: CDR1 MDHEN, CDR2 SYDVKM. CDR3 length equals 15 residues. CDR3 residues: CASSLDFLTPGELFF. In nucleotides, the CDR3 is TGTGCCAGCAGTTTAGACTTCCTAACACCCGGGGAGCTGTTTTTT.

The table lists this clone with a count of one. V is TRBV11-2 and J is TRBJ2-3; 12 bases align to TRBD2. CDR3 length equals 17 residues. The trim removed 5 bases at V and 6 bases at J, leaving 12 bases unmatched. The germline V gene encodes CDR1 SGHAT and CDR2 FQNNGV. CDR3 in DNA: TGTGCCAGCAGCCCCATTTCCCTAGCGGGGGGGCGGGATACGCAGTATTTT. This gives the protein CASSPISLAGGRDTQYF.

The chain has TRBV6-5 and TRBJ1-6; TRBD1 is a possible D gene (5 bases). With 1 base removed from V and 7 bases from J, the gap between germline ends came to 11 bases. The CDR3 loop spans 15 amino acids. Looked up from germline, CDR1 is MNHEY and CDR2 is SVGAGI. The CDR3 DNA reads TGTGCCAGCAGTTACTATACGAGGACAAATTCACCCCTCCACTTT. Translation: CASSYYTRTNSPLHF.

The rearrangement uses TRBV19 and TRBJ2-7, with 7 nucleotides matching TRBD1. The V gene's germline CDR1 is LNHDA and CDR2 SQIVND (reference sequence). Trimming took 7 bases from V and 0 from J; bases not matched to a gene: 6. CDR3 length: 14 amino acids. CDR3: CASNRQGSSYEQYF. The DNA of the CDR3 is TGTGCCAGTAATCGACAGGGTAGCTCCTACGAGCAGTACTTC.

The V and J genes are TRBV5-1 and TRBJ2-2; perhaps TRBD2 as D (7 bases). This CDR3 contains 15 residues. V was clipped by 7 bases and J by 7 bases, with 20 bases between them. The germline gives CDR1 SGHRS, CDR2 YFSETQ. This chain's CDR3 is CASRREWGGRGELFF. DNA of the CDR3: TGCGCCAGCCGACGGGAGTGGGGGGGCCGCGGGGAGCTGTTTTTT.

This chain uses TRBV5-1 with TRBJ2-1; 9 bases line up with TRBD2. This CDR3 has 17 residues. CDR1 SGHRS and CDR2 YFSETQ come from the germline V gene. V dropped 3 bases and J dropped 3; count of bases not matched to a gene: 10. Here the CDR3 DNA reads TGCGCCAGCAGCTCGTCAGCGGGAGGATTCATCTACAATGAGCAGTTCTTC. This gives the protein CASSSSAGGFIYNEQFF.

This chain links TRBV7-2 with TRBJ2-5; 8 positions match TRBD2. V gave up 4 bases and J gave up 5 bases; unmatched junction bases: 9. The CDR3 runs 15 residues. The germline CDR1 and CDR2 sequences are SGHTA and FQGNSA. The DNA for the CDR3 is TGTGCCAGCAGCTCGGGGGGGGGCGCCCCGGAGACCCAGTACTTC. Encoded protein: CASSSGGGAPETQYF.

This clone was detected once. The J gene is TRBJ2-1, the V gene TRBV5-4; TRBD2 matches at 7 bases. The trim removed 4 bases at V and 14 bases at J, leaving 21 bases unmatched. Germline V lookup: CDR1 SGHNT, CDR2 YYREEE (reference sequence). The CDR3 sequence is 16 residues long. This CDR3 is CASSQDSGLIQLGEFF. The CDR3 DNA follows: TGTGCCAGCAGCCAAGATTCGGGACTAATACAACTAGGGGAGTTCTTC.

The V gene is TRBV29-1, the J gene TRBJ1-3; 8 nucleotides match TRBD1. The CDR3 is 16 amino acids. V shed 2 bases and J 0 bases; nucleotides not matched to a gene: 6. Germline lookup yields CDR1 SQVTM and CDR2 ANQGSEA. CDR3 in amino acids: CSVERGQVGSGNTIYF. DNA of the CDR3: TGCAGCGTTGAAAGGGGACAGGTCGGCTCTGGAAACACCATATATTTT. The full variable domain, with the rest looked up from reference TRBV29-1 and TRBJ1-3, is SAVISQKPSRDICQRGTSLTIQCQVDSQVTMMFWYRQQPGQSLTLIATANQGSEATYESGFVIDKFPISRPNLTFSTLTVSNMSPEDSSIYLCSVERGQVGSGNTIYFGEGSWLTVV.

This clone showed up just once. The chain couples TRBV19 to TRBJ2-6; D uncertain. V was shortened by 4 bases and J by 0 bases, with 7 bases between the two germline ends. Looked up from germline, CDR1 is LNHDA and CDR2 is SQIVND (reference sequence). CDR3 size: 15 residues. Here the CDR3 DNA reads TGTGCCAGTAGTAGGTCGAGCTCTGGGGCCAACGTCCTGACTTTC. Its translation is CASSRSSSGANVLTF.

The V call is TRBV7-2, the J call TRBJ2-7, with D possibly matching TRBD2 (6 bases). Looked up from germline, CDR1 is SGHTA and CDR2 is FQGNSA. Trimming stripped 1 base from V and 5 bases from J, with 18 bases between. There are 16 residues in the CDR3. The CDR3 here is CASSLGERVRRDEQYF. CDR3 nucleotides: TGTGCCAGCAGCTTAGGGGAGCGGGTTAGGAGGGACGAGCAGTACTTC.

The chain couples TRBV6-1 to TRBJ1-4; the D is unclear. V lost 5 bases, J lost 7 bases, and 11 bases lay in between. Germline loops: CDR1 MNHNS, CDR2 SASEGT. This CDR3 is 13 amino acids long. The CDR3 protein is CASSSRRGEKLFF. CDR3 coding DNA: TGTGCCAGCAGTTCCCGGCGCGGTGAAAAACTGTTTTTT.

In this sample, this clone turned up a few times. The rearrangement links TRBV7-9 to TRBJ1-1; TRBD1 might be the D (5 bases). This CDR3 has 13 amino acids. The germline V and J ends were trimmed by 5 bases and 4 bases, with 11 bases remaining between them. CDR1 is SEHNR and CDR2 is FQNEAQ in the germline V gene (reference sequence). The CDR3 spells CASSQGQGTEAFF. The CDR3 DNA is TGTGCCAGCAGCCAAGGGCAGGGCACTGAAGCTTTCTTT.

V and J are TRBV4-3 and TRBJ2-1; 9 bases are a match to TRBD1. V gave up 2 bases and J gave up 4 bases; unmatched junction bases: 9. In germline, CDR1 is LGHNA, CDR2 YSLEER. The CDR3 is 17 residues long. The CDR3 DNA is TGCGCCAGCAGCCAACTCTTTACAGGGGGCTTTTACAATGAGCAGTTCTTC. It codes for CASSQLFTGGFYNEQFF.

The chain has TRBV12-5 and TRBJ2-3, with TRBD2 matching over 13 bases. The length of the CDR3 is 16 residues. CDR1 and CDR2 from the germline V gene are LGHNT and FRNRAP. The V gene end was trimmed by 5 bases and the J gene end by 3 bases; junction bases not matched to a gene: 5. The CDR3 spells CASGQGLAGDTDTQYF. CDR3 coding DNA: TGTGCTAGTGGTCAAGGACTAGCGGGAGATACAGATACGCAGTATTTT.

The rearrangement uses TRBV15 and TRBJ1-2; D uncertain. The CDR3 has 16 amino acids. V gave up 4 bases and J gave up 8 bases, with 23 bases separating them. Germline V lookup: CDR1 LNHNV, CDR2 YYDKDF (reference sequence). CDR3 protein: CATSTSRDRAIGGYTF. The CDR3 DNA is TGTGCCACCAGCACCTCGAGGGATAGGGCGATCGGGGGCTACACCTTC.

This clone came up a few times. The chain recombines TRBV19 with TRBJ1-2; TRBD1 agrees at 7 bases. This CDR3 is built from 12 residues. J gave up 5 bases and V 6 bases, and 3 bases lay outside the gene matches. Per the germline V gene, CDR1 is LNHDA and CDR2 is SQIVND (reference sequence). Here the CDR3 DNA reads TGTGCCAGTAGCCCAGGGGGTTATGGCTACACCTTC. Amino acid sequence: CASSPGGYGYTF. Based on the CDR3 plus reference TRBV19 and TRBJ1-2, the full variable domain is DGGITQSPKYLFRKEGQNVTLSCEQNLNHDAMYWYRQDPGQGLRLIYYSQIVNDFQKGDIAEGYSVSREKKESFPLTVTSAQKNPTAFYLCASSPGGYGYTFGSGTRLTVV.